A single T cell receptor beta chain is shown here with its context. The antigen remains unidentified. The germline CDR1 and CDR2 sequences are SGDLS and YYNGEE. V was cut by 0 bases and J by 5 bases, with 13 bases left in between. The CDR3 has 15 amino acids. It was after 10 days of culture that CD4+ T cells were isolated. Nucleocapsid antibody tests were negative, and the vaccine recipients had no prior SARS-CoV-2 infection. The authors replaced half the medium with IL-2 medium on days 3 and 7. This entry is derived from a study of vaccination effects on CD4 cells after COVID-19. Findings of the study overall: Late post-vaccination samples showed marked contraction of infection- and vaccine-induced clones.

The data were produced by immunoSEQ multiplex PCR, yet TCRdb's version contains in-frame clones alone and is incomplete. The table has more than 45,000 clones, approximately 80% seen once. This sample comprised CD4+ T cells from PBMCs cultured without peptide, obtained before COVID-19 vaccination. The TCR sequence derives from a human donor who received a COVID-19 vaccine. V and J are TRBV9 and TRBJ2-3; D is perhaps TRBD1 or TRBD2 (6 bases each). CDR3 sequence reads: CASSVGGAGQDTQYF. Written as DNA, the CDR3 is TGTGCCAGCAGCGTAGGGGGGGCCGGGCAAGATACGCAGTATTTT.